Included here is one TCR beta chain sequence, with context. What it recognizes is unknown. These data originate in a study of neoadjuvant nivolumab and ipilimumab in lung cancer. Study findings and constraints: Resected tumors had greater TCR richness and clonality than uninvolved lung.

Here immunoSEQ multiplex PCR was the method, and the copy in TCRdb shows in-frame clones only, minus some. Among 30,000 to 35,000 clones listed, 90% were seen once. The germline V gene has CDR1 SGHRS and CDR2 YFSETQ. This CDR3 comprises 13 residues. With 4 bases removed from V and 4 bases from J, the gap between germline ends came to 11 bases. The material sequenced was peripheral blood, taken after neoadjuvant nivolumab, alone or with ipilimumab, at or shortly before surgery. The source is an adult with non-small cell lung cancer. J is TRBJ1-1 and V is TRBV5-1, with D uncertain. CDR3 in amino acids: CASSRYEGTEAFF. The CDR3 DNA reads as TGCGCCAGCAGCCGTTATGAAGGCACTGAAGCTTTCTTT.